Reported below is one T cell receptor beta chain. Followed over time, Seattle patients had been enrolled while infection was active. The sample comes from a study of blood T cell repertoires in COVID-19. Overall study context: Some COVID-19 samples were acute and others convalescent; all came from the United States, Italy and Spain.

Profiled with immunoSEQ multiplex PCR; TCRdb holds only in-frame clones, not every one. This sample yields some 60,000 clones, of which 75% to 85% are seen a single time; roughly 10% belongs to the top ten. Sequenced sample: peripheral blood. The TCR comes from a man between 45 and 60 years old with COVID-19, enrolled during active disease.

In nucleotides, the CDR3 is TGTGCCAGTAGTACTTCGGGGATCCCTCAGCCCCAGCATTTT. This gives the protein CASSTSGIPQPQHF. This chain connects TRBV19 to TRBJ1-5; D not certain. Trimming removed 4 bases from V and 6 bases from J, with 13 bases in between. The germline V gene encodes CDR1 LNHDA and CDR2 SQIVND (reference sequence). This CDR3 is 14 amino acids long. Based on the CDR3 plus reference TRBV19 and TRBJ1-5, the full variable domain is DGGITQSPKYLFRKEGQNVTLSCEQNLNHDAMYWYRQDPGQGLRLIYYSQIVNDFQKGDIAEGYSVSREKKESFPLTVTSAQKNPTAFYLCASSTSGIPQPQHFGDGTRLSIL.